These T cell receptor beta chains were read from a single sample in a study of response to subunit inactivated influenza vaccine. TCRdb redid the calling of the RT-PCR reads with MiXCR, one entry per CDR3 protein. The table lists more than 450,000 distinct CDR3 sequences, over 9% of them singletons. These same data were also listed under a study on T cells expressing NK-cell markers.

The input for sequencing was PBMCs from blood, taken on the day of vaccination. The receptors shown here come from a man aged 45 to 65 who received an inactivated influenza vaccine. Both conserved end residues are part of each CDR3. A D gene is named only where the DNA matches it firmly. The size entry is marked missing in some rows and otherwise reads once, few, many or a size class.

V	size	J	D	DNA	CDR3
TRBV28	few	TRBJ2-2	.	TGTGCCAGCAGAGGACAGATGCTCGCGAACACCGGGGAGCTGTTTTTT	CASRGQMLANTGELFF
TRBV29-1	few	TRBJ2-3	.	TGCAGCGTTGGTTTTTCCGGTTACAGCACAGATACGCAGTATTTT	CSVGFSGYSTDTQYF
TRBV10-3	few	TRBJ2-1	.	TGTGCCATCAGTGAATTTGGGCGAACTTCGAGCTCCTACAATGAGCAGTTCTTC	CAISEFGRTSSSYNEQFF
TRBV5-6	few	TRBJ2-3	TRBD1	TGTGCCAGCAGCTTAACGGACAGGGCTAGCACAGATACGCAGTATTTT	CASSLTDRASTDTQYF
TRBV20-1	few	TRBJ2-1	.	TGCAGTGCTAGCGGGCAAAACAATGAGCAGTTCTTC	CSASGQNNEQFF
TRBV20-1	few	TRBJ2-3	.	TGCAGTGCTGTCCCGCATACAGACCTCAACCCGGGGGATCCGCAGTATTTT	CSAVPHTDLNPGDPQYF
TRBV7-2	many	TRBJ2-7	TRBD1	TGTGCCAGCAGCCCGCTCTGGGACAGCTCCTACGAGCAGTACTTC	CASSPLWDSSYEQYF
TRBV28	few	TRBJ2-3	TRBD1	TGTGCCAGCAGTCCAAACCGGGACAGGGACATTGGTCGCACAGATACGCAGTATTTT	CASSPNRDRDIGRTDTQYF
TRBV5-1	.	TRBJ2-5	.	TGCGCCAGCAGCGATTTAGGGGGAGGGGAGACCCAGTACTTC	CASSDLGGGETQYF
TRBV9	.	TRBJ2-5	.	TGTGCCAGCAGCGTAGAGGGGGATACACAAGAGACCCAGTACTTC	CASSVEGDTQETQYF
TRBV5-4	few	TRBJ2-2	TRBD2	TGTGCCAGCAGCTTGGGGACTAGCGCTAACACCGGGGAGCTGTTTTTT	CASSLGTSANTGELFF
TRBV20-1	.	TRBJ2-1	.	TGCAGTGCTCCGACTAGCAGGGGGCGCAATGAGCAGTTCTTC	CSAPTSRGRNEQFF
TRBV12-3/TRBV12-4	.	TRBJ2-1	.	TGTGCCAGCACCGTGTCCGCATTTAGGCATGAGCAGTTCTTC	CASTVSAFRHEQFF
TRBV6-5	.	TRBJ1-1	TRBD1	TGTGCCAGCAGTTACTCGAAACAGGGGGCAGTTCAGAACACTGAAGCTTTCTTT	CASSYSKQGAVQNTEAFF
TRBV11-2	few	TRBJ2-5	.	TGTGCCAGCAGCCAAGCGGGAACGGGACACTTCAAAGAGACCCAGTACTTC	CASSQAGTGHFKETQYF
TRBV27	.	TRBJ1-2	.	TGTGCCAGCACGGGCCTGTGGGAATTTACCTTC	CASTGLWEFTF